This entry lists 30 T cell receptor beta chains sequenced from one sample in a study of ipilimumab plus nivolumab after autologous stem cell transplantation. Method: immunoSEQ multiplex PCR; TCRdb's copy keeps in-frame clones and lacks some. The sample has around 12,000 clones; around 73% are singletons. Source: PBMCs, taken in a trial of ipilimumab plus nivolumab as post-transplant consolidation. These TCRs come from a male donor with diffuse large B-cell lymphoma.

The chain joins TRBV9 to TRBJ1-3; 7 bases are shared with TRBD1. Trimming cost V 7 bases and J 0 bases; bases outside gene matches: 7. Germline-derived CDR1 and CDR2 are SGDLS and YYNGEE. The CDR3 covers 15 residues. The CDR3 DNA follows: TGTGCCAGCGGGGACAGCGGGAGCTCTGGAAACACCATATATTTT. It specifies CASGDSGSSGNTIYF.

This clone was detected a few times. The gene calls are TRBV30 and TRBJ1-6; a possible D gene is TRBD1 (5 bases). Germline assignment: CDR1 GTSNPN and CDR2 SVGIG (reference sequence). Trimming removed 4 bases from V and 8 bases from J, with 12 bases in between. There are 13 residues in the CDR3. CDR3 in DNA: TGTGCCTGGACGGGGACTAGGGATTCACCCCTCCACTTT. Translated: CAWTGTRDSPLHF.

The J gene is TRBJ1-1, the V gene TRBV30; D possibly corresponds to TRBD1 (6 bases). Germline lookup yields CDR1 GTSNPN and CDR2 SVGIG (reference sequence). V lost 3 bases to trimming and J lost 11 bases, with 16 bases between them. This CDR3 spans 12 amino acids. CDR3 DNA sequence: TGTGCCTGGAGGCAGGGGAGGGTTGACGCTTTCTTT. Protein sequence: CAWRQGRVDAFF.

This rearrangement joins TRBV27 to TRBJ2-1, with D tentatively TRBD2 (6 bases). There are 15 residues in the CDR3. V was clipped by 7 bases and J by 9 bases, with 22 bases between them. Per germline, CDR1 MNHEY and CDR2 SMNVEV (reference sequence). The CDR3 sequence: CASTADFAGRGEQFF. In DNA form, the CDR3 reads TGTGCCAGCACCGCGGACTTCGCGGGACGGGGTGAGCAGTTCTTC.

This clone appeared once. The rearrangement links TRBV7-6 to TRBJ1-1, with D unclear. The CDR3 is 12 amino acids. Germline V lookup: CDR1 SGHVS, CDR2 FNYEAQ. The V and J ends lost 4 bases and 1 base respectively, with 4 bases between them. CDR3 nucleotide sequence: TGTGCCAGCAGCTCCAAGAACACTGAAGCTTTCTTT. It is translated as CASSSKNTEAFF.

This sequence joins TRBV29-1 and TRBJ2-1, with 9 bases identical to TRBD2. This CDR3 spans 15 amino acids. Germline CDR1 reads SQVTM; CDR2 reads ANQGSEA. With V trimmed by 3 bases and J by 2 bases, 5 bases remained unmatched. In DNA form, the CDR3 reads TGCAGCGTTGAGGTGACTAGCGGTACCTACAATGAGCAGTTCTTC. Translating gives CSVEVTSGTYNEQFF.

V gene TRBV27 combines with J gene TRBJ1-5, with TRBD1 identical over 9 bases. Per germline, CDR1 MNHEY and CDR2 SMNVEV (reference sequence). V lost 6 bases, J lost 3 bases, and 3 bases stayed unmatched. The CDR3 is 14 residues long. The DNA for the CDR3 is TGTGCCAGCAGGAGGGACAGGGTCAATCAGCCCCAGCATTTT. Its protein product is CASRRDRVNQPQHF.

The chain carries TRBV7-3 and TRBJ2-1; D possibly corresponds to TRBD2 (5 bases). Trimming removed 5 bases from V and 9 bases from J, with 20 bases in between. This CDR3 spans 15 amino acids. CDR1 and CDR2 (germline): SGHTA, FQGTGA. In DNA form, the CDR3 reads TGTGCCAGCAGCCCGTTAGGCGGAGCCGCGGGTGAGCAGTTCTTC. This sequence encodes CASSPLGGAAGEQFF.

CDR3 sequence: CASSQTSGVYEQYF. The CDR3 DNA follows: TGTGCCAGCAGCCAGACTAGCGGCGTCTACGAGCAGTACTTC. J is TRBJ2-7 and V is TRBV4-2, with 9 bases identical to TRBD2. The germline CDR1 and CDR2 sequences are LGHNA and YNFKEQ. CDR3 length: 14 amino acids. Trimming removed 3 bases from V and 3 bases from J; junction bases left unmatched: 3.

The rearrangement joins TRBV7-9 to TRBJ2-3; 9 bases are shared with TRBD2. J was trimmed by 8 bases and V by 3 bases; bases with no gene match: 6. From germline, CDR1 is SEHNR and CDR2 FQNEAQ (reference sequence). CDR3 length: 14 residues. The CDR3 loop reads CASSFDSGRTTQYF. DNA for the CDR3: TGTGCCAGCAGCTTTGATAGCGGGAGAACTACGCAGTATTTT.

This clone was found a few times. The chain links TRBV10-2 to TRBJ2-1; 8 bases line up with TRBD2. CDR1 is WSHSY and CDR2 is SAAADI in the germline V gene. The CDR3 loop spans 22 amino acids. V shed 6 bases and J 0 bases; nucleotides not matched to a gene: 25. This CDR3 reads CASSARGLAGRQGYYSYNEQFF. DNA for the CDR3: TGCGCCAGCAGCGCCAGGGGCCTAGCGGGCCGGCAGGGGTATTACTCCTACAATGAGCAGTTCTTC.

The V gene is TRBV5-8, the J gene TRBJ2-1; TRBD2 matches 12 bases. Trimming cost V 3 bases and J 2 bases; bases outside gene matches: 15. CDR3 length: 20 amino acids. Germline V gene sequence: CDR1 SGHTS, CDR2 YDEGEE. The CDR3 DNA follows: TGTGCCAGCAGCTCTTTAGGCCTAGCGGGAGGGCCGAGCACCTACAATGAGCAGTTCTTC. Amino acids: CASSSLGLAGGPSTYNEQFF.

The J gene is TRBJ2-3, the V gene TRBV19; D gene ambiguous. This CDR3 comprises 15 residues. Germline V CDR1 and CDR2: LNHDA, SQIVND (reference sequence). The V and J ends lost 3 bases and 0 bases respectively, with 10 bases between them. CDR3 nucleotide sequence: TGTGCCAGTAGTATGACGGGTGCTAGCACAGATACGCAGTATTTT. It translates to CASSMTGASTDTQYF.

The genes are TRBV4-2 and TRBJ2-3; TRBD2 matches at 10 bases. Trimming at V came to 0 bases and at J to 6 bases, leaving 3 bases not matched to a gene. CDR3 length: 15 residues. Per germline, CDR1 LGHNA and CDR2 YNFKEQ. CDR3 nucleotide sequence: TGTGCCAGCAGCCAAGATAGCGGGAGGCCCGATACGCAGTATTTT. Encoded protein: CASSQDSGRPDTQYF.

This clone appeared once. This chain's CDR3 is CASTLSAGGPNEQFF. CDR3 nucleotides: TGCGCCAGCACCTTATCGGCGGGAGGGCCCAATGAGCAGTTCTTC. The chain is built from TRBV5-1 and TRBJ2-1; 9 positions match TRBD2. J gave up 6 bases and V 6 bases, and 10 bases lay outside the gene matches. The CDR3 runs to 15 residues. CDR1 and CDR2 from the germline V gene are SGHRS and YFSETQ.

The chain employs TRBV18 and TRBJ1-2; D gene ambiguous. V was trimmed by 3 bases and J by 6 bases, leaving 14 bases between them. CDR1 is KGHSH and CDR2 is LQKENI in the germline V gene. This CDR3 has 14 residues. Here the CDR3 DNA reads TGTGCCAGCTCACCGGTTGATAAGGCGCATGGCTACACCTTC. The encoded protein is CASSPVDKAHGYTF.

The chain couples TRBV19 to TRBJ2-7; D possibly uses TRBD1 or TRBD2 (5 bases each). Deletions cut 2 bases from V and 1 base from J, with 9 bases between. In germline, CDR1 is LNHDA, CDR2 SQIVND (reference sequence). This CDR3 spans 14 amino acids. The CDR3 loop is CASSINGASYEQYF. CDR3 bases: TGTGCCAGTAGTATAAACGGGGCGTCCTACGAGCAGTACTTC.

Worth noting for this clone: Distinct nucleotide sequences in the sample also encode this CDR3. This rearrangement joins TRBV5-6 to TRBJ1-2; D unresolved. This CDR3 is built from 12 residues. V was clipped by 6 bases and J by 7 bases, with 13 bases between them. Germline lookup yields CDR1 SGHDT and CDR2 YYEEEE. Written as DNA, the CDR3 is TGTGCCAGCAACCAGGTTGAGGGTGGCTACACCTTC. Its protein is CASNQVEGGYTF.

This clone was counted only a few times. V is TRBV7-6 and J is TRBJ2-5; tentatively, D is TRBD1 (6 bases). CDR3 length: 16 amino acids. Trimming pared 1 base from V and 4 bases from J, leaving 16 bases between. Germline V gives CDR1 SGHVS, CDR2 FNYEAQ. CDR3 nucleotides: TGTGCCAGCAGCTTAGAGGTCAGGGGCTTGGGAGAGACCCAGTACTTC. Its protein is CASSLEVRGLGETQYF.

The rearrangement joins TRBV2 to TRBJ2-1; 8 bases are shared with TRBD2. The CDR3 loop spans 13 amino acids. With 3 bases clipped from V and 10 bases from J, the junction kept 5 bases outside the gene matches. Germline CDR1 reads SNHLY; CDR2 reads FYNNEI. This chain's CDR3 is CASSEGLVREQFF. CDR3 coding DNA: TGTGCCAGCAGTGAGGGACTAGTCAGGGAGCAGTTCTTC.

The V and J genes are TRBV29-1 and TRBJ2-5; 7 positions agree with TRBD1. TRBJ2-7 explains the end of the DNA better; the J call may be wrong. Germline CDR1 is SQVTM and CDR2 is ANQGSEA. This CDR3 region has 12 residues. The CDR3 loop is CSVPTGADEQYF. The CDR3 DNA sequence: TGCAGCGTGCCTACAGGGGCAGACGAGCAGTACTTC.

This rearrangement joins TRBV5-6 to TRBJ2-7, with D uncertain. The CDR3 consists of 14 residues. CDR1 and CDR2 from the germline V gene are SGHDT and YYEEEE. Trimming shortened V by 0 bases and J by 0 bases, and 7 bases separated the two germline ends. As DNA, the CDR3 is TGTGCCAGCAGCTTGGCCTCCTCCTCCTACGAGCAGTACTTC. Amino acid sequence: CASSLASSSYEQYF.

This clone has a handful of counts. The V and J genes are TRBV7-4 and TRBJ1-6; possibly TRBD1 for D (5 bases). CDR1 is SGHVT, CDR2 SQSDAQ, per germline. This CDR3 spans 16 amino acids. V lost 4 bases to trimming and J lost 7 bases, with 17 bases between them. CDR3 coding DNA: TGTGCCAGCAGCTCAGTGGGAGGATGGGGGAATTCACCCCTCCACTTT. Its translation: CASSSVGGWGNSPLHF.

The chain uses TRBV4-3 and TRBJ1-2; possible D gene TRBD1, 6 bases. Germline CDR1 is LGHNA and CDR2 is YSLEER. The V end lost 0 bases, the J end lost 1 base, and 15 bases lay between the germline ends. This CDR3 contains 17 residues. In nucleotides, the CDR3 is TGCGCCAGCAGCCAAGAAGCCTCCAGGGGCCTTAACTATGGCTACACCTTC. Translated: CASSQEASRGLNYGYTF.

V and J are TRBV5-8 and TRBJ2-5; D may be TRBD2 (5 bases). Germline values: CDR1 SGHTS, CDR2 YDEGEE. CDR3 size: 13 residues. Trimming pared 4 bases from V and 4 bases from J, leaving 11 bases between. Written as DNA, the CDR3 is TGTGCCAGCAGCGGAGGACGGCGAGAGACCCAGTACTTC. It yields the protein CASSGGRRETQYF. The whole variable domain, filled in from reference TRBV5-8 and TRBJ2-5, reads EAGVTQSPTHLIKTRGQQATLRCSPISGHTSVYWYQQALGLGLQFLLWYDEGEERNRGNFPPRFSGRQFPNYSSELNVNALELEDSALYLCASSGGRRETQYFGPGTRLLVL.

The genes are TRBV28 and TRBJ2-3, with 10 bases fitting TRBD1. From germline, CDR1 is MDHEN and CDR2 SYDVKM. Trimming cost V 2 bases and J 3 bases; bases outside gene matches: 8. The CDR3 sequence is 17 residues long. CDR3 nucleotide sequence: TGTGCCAGCAGTTTAGACAGGGGGCTAGGCGGGACAGATACGCAGTATTTT. This translates into CASSLDRGLGGTDTQYF.

In this sample, this clone turned up once. V is TRBV14 and J is TRBJ1-3; D gene unclear. This CDR3 comprises 16 residues. Germline loops: CDR1 SGHDN, CDR2 FVKESK. V shed 4 bases and J shed 4 bases, with 17 bases lying between them. CDR3 in DNA: TGTGCCAGCAGCCTAAGGACGGTGACTGTAGGAAACACCATATATTTT. Translation gives CASSLRTVTVGNTIYF.

In its sample, this clone was seen once. The chain is built from TRBV6-1 and TRBJ2-7, with 7 bases aligning to TRBD1. Trimming removed 3 bases from V and 3 bases from J; junction bases left unmatched: 5. CDR3 length: 14 amino acids. Germline V CDR1 and CDR2: MNHNS, SASEGT. The CDR3 spells CASSDIRGLYEQYF. The CDR3 bases are TGTGCCAGCAGTGATATAAGGGGGCTCTACGAGCAGTACTTC.

This clone occurred once. CDR3 DNA: TGTGCCTGGAGGCAGGGGAGGATTGACGCTTTCTTT. It codes for CAWRQGRIDAFF. The chain employs TRBV30 and TRBJ1-1; a weak D match, TRBD1 (6 bases). Germline assignment: CDR1 GTSNPN and CDR2 SVGIG (reference sequence). The CDR3 has 12 residues. Trimming stripped 3 bases from V and 11 bases from J, with 16 bases between.

The DNA of the CDR3 is TGCGCCAGCGGGAAAGCCGGGGACAGGAGGGACGAGCAGTACTTC. This translates into CASGKAGDRRDEQYF. The genes are TRBV10-1 and TRBJ2-7; 8 bases are shared with TRBD1. The J segment lost 5 bases and the V segment lost 8 bases, leaving 14 bases of the junction unmatched. This CDR3 spans 15 amino acids. Germline CDR1 reads WNHNN; CDR2 reads SYGVQD (reference sequence).